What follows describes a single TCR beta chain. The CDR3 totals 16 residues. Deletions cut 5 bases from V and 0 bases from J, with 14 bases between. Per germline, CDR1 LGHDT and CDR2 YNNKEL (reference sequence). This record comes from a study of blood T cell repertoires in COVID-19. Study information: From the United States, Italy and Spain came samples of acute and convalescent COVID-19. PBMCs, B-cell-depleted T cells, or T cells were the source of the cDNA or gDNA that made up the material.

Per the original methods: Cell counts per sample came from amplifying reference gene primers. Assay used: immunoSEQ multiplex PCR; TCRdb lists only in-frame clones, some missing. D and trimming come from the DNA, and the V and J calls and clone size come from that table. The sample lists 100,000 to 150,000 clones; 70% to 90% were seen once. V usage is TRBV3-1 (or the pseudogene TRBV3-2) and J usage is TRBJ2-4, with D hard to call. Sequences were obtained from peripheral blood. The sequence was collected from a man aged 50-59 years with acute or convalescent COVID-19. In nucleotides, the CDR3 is TGTGCCAGCAGCTTTCTAGGTTCCTTAGCCAAAAACATTCAGTACTTC. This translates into CASSFLGSLAKNIQYF.